These 9 T cell receptor beta chains were sequenced from one sample in a study of T-cell memory formation after mild COVID-19. TCRdb analysed the 5' RACE reads with MiXCR anew, one entry per CDR3 protein. The sample comprises around 200,000 distinct CDR3 sequences, approximately 16% of which are singletons, and approximately 2% rests with the top ten. The source material was PBMCs or a T cell subset sorted from them (not recorded which). These receptors were obtained from an adult woman who had mild COVID-19 (a few samples of this study predate the infection). Cell type and time point are not known.

The chain is built from TRBV5-5 and TRBJ2-3; D gene ambiguous. This CDR3 has 12 amino acids. Trimming took off 3 bases at V and 4 bases at J, with 6 bases between the two ends. Germline V gene sequence: CDR1 SGHKS, CDR2 YYEKEE (reference sequence). This CDR3 is CASSSNPDTQYF. DNA for the CDR3: TGTGCCAGCAGCTCTAATCCAGATACGCAGTATTTT. Filled out from reference TRBV5-5 and TRBJ2-3, the complete variable domain reads DAGVTQSPTHLIKTRGQQVTLRCSPISGHKSVSWYQQVLGQGPQFIFQYYEKEERGRGNFPDRFSARQFPNYSSELNVNALLLGDSALYLCASSSNPDTQYFGPGTRLTVL.

The chain combines TRBV5-5 with TRBJ1-1; D ambiguous. The CDR3 is 15 residues long. V lost 4 bases to trimming and J lost 4 bases, with 17 bases between them. Germline CDR1 and CDR2: SGHKS and YYEKEE (reference sequence). CDR3 region: CASSVRSTGRTEAFF. The CDR3 nucleotides are TGTGCCAGCAGCGTGCGTAGTACGGGTCGCACTGAAGCTTTCTTT.

In this sample, this clonotype turned up a few times. J is TRBJ2-5 and V is TRBV7-3; D is possibly TRBD1 or TRBD2 (5 bases each). The CDR3 covers 14 residues. CDR1 and CDR2 from the germline V gene are SGHTA and FQGTGA. The ends were cut back, 2 bases at V and 5 bases at J, with 12 bases in the middle. The CDR3, as DNA: TGTGCCAGCAGCTTAGGGACCCCCGGTGAGACCCAGTACTTC. It translates to CASSLGTPGETQYF. Together with reference TRBV7-3 and TRBJ2-5, the CDR3 gives the full variable domain: GAGVSQTPSNKVTEKGKYVELRCDPISGHTALYWYRQSLGQGPEFLIYFQGTGAADDSGLPNDRFFAVRPEGSVSTLKIQRTERGDSAVYLCASSLGTPGETQYFGPGTRLLVL.

The chain recombines TRBV15 with TRBJ2-5, with 8 bases lining up with TRBD2. The V gene's germline CDR1 is LNHNV and CDR2 YYDKDF (reference sequence). The CDR3 is 16 residues long. V lost 9 bases to trimming and J lost 1 base; unmatched junction nucleotides: 13. CDR3 protein: CATSVGAGGSQETQYF. The CDR3 nucleotides are TGTGCCACGTCGGTGGGGGCGGGGGGTTCCCAAGAGACCCAGTACTTC.

In this sample, this clonotype turned up a few times. The J gene is TRBJ2-7, the V gene TRBV12-3 or TRBV12-4, with TRBD2 matching over 10 bases. J lost 4 bases, V lost 6 bases, and 6 bases had no gene match. The length of the CDR3 is 14 residues. In DNA, the CDR3 is TGTGCCAGCAGCAACAGCGGGAGGGCTTACGAGCAGTACTTC. Its protein is CASSNSGRAYEQYF.

This clonotype was recorded a few times. The chain links TRBV9 to TRBJ2-3; TRBD1 aligns across 10 bases. Germline-derived CDR1 and CDR2 are SGDLS and YYNGEE. With 0 bases clipped from V and 0 bases from J, the junction kept 1 base outside the gene matches. The CDR3 is 16 residues long. CDR3 DNA: TGTGCCAGCAGCGTAGTGGACAGGGGGAGCACAGATACGCAGTATTTT. Translated, it gives CASSVVDRGSTDTQYF. Full variable domain (missing parts from reference TRBV9 and TRBJ2-3): DSGVTQTPKHLITATGQRVTLRCSPRSGDLSVYWYQQSLDQGLQFLIQYYNGEERAKGNILERFSAQQFPDLHSELNLSSLELGDSALYFCASSVVDRGSTDTQYFGPGTRLTVL.

This clonotype was seen only a few times. This chain uses TRBV10-3 with TRBJ2-7; 8 nucleotides line up with TRBD2. CDR1 and CDR2 (germline): ENHRY, SYGVKD. CDR3 length: 14 amino acids. V was pared by 3 bases and J by 7 bases, with 8 bases of the junction left unmatched. DNA for the CDR3: TGTGCCATCAGTGATTCGGGGGGGCCTGGAGAGCAGTACTTC. Translating it yields CAISDSGGPGEQYF.

This clonotype has more than one count but fewer than ten. This chain joins TRBV20-1 and TRBJ1-4, with TRBD1 matching over 11 bases. The CDR3 extends over 16 amino acids. CDR1 DFQATT and CDR2 SNEGSKA come from the germline V gene (reference sequence). With V trimmed by 1 base and J by 5 bases, 6 bases remained unmatched. The CDR3, as DNA: TGCAGTGCTAGAGTAAGGACAGGGGGCCGGAATGAAAAACTGTTTTTT. It encodes CSARVRTGGRNEKLFF.

The sample holds a few counts of this clonotype. The gene calls are TRBV25-1 and TRBJ2-1; TRBD2 aligns across 8 bases. The V segment lost 1 base and the J segment 0 bases; nucleotides outside the gene matches: 8. This CDR3 has 18 amino acids. Germline V gene lookup returns CDR1 MGHDK and CDR2 SYGVNS. The CDR3 loop is CASSELPSGRGSYNEQFF. The DNA of the CDR3 is TGTGCCAGCAGTGAATTGCCTAGCGGGCGGGGCTCCTACAATGAGCAGTTCTTC.